Here is one TCR beta chain with its context. Its specificity is not known. These data are taken from a study of OX40 agonist ivuxolimab in advanced cancers. Measured with immunoSEQ multiplex PCR; TCRdb has only the in-frame clones, and not every one. Of about 40,000 clones listed, around 87% are singletons. Whole-study results and caveats: Clonal expansion by week 6 occurred in CD4+ and CD8+ blood T cells (at 0.1 to 3.0 mg/kg). Among the lowest peripheral clonal expansion occurred in 0.1-3.0 mg/kg partial responders. Expanded clones were, on average, more numerous in CD8+ T cells than in CD4+. Among the nonresponders, some also had low normalized T-cell clonal expansion.

This TCR was recovered from an adult with an advanced solid tumor such as melanoma, head and neck, liver or kidney cancer. The sample in question was CD4+ or CD8+ T cells sorted from blood, obtained in a trial of the OX40 agonist ivuxolimab.

The CDR3 nucleotides are TGTGCCAGCAGCTTAGTTCCGGGACAGGGTATGGGCTACAATGAGCAGTTCTTC. It translates to CASSLVPGQGMGYNEQFF. The J gene is TRBJ2-1, the V gene TRBV7-9; 9 bases match TRBD1. The germline gives CDR1 SEHNR, CDR2 FQNEAQ (reference sequence). V trimming: 1 base; J trimming: 3 bases; junction bases outside the gene matches: 10. The CDR3 contains 18 residues.